A single sample is the source of the 27 T cell receptor beta chains below, sequenced in a study of blood T cell repertoires in COVID-19 (dated by TCRdb to 2020 to 2022). The receptor library was made with the immunoSEQ multiplex PCR assay. The immuneACCESS repertoire file appears here via TCRdb, limited to in-frame rearrangements. These files lack a portion of the clones; in checked studies, under half of the deficit traces to unresolved V genes, and the cause of the others is not known. The sample table lists 95,000 to 150,000 clones, about 81% of them with a count of one. The top ten clonotypes cover more than 3% of the sample. Sequenced sample: peripheral blood. These receptors were taken from a woman aged 50 to 60 with acute or convalescent COVID-19.

The chain has TRBV24-1 and TRBJ2-3; 10 nucleotides agree with TRBD2. CDR1 and CDR2 from the germline V gene are KGHDR and SFDVKD. The CDR3 sequence is 17 residues long. The V gene end was trimmed by 4 bases and the J gene end by 3 bases; junction bases not matched to a gene: 9. The CDR3 DNA follows: TGTGCCACCAGTGAAATTCCTAGCGGGAGAGGGACAGATACGCAGTATTTT. Protein: CATSEIPSGRGTDTQYF.

The CDR3 loop is CALGVGTDTQYF. For the CDR3, the DNA is TGTGCCCTGGGAGTGGGCACAGATACGCAGTATTTT. The V and J genes are TRBV5-4 and TRBJ2-3; D perhaps matches TRBD2 (5 bases). V was shortened by 10 bases and J by 1 base, with 10 bases between the two germline ends. The CDR3 consists of 12 residues. The V gene's germline CDR1 is SGHNT and CDR2 YYREEE (reference sequence).

The rearrangement uses TRBV19 and TRBJ2-6; 7 bases are shared with TRBD1. After removal of 1 base from V and 0 bases from J, the junction contained 9 bases not matched to a gene. This CDR3 has 19 residues. Germline V gene data show CDR1 as LNHDA and CDR2 as SQIVND (reference sequence). As DNA, the CDR3 is TGTGCCAGTAGTATAGCCCGGGGACAGATGAGCTCTGGGGCCAACGTCCTGACTTTC. It yields the protein CASSIARGQMSSGANVLTF.

This clone was seen more than once but under ten times. This chain joins TRBV6-5 and TRBJ1-1; D remains ambiguous. The CDR3 consists of 13 residues. The V end was cut by 4 bases, the J end by 1 base, with 7 bases between. CDR1 and CDR2 from the germline V gene are MNHEY and SVGAGI. CDR3 protein: CASSLVANTEAFF. CDR3 nucleotide sequence: TGTGCCAGCAGTTTGGTAGCGAACACTGAAGCTTTCTTT.

The chain is built from TRBV9 and TRBJ2-1; D is uncertain. With 2 bases removed from V and 8 bases from J, the gap between germline ends came to 14 bases. This CDR3 comprises 14 residues. In germline, CDR1 is SGDLS, CDR2 YYNGEE. The CDR3 nucleotides read TGTGCCAGCAGCGTTGGCTCCGTCGCCGATGAGCAGTTCTTC. Its protein product is CASSVGSVADEQFF.

The rearrangement uses TRBV12-3 or TRBV12-4 and TRBJ1-2, with unresolved D. V shed 0 bases and J shed 7 bases, with 6 bases lying between them. This CDR3 has 12 residues. CDR3 region: CASSLATTGYTF. CDR3 nucleotides: TGTGCCAGCAGTTTAGCTACAACTGGCTACACCTTC.

The chain links TRBV6-5 to TRBJ2-5, with 12 bases identical to TRBD2. CDR1 is MNHEY and CDR2 is SVGAGI in the germline V gene. V trimming: 8 bases; J trimming: 5 bases; junction bases outside the gene matches: 6. The CDR3 has 14 residues. CDR3 sequence: CASRLLAGGETQYF. In nucleotides, the CDR3 is TGTGCCAGCCGCCTGCTAGCGGGGGGGGAGACCCAGTACTTC.

As concerns this clone: A read error may account for a junction end that differs from germline. The gene calls are TRBV12-3 or TRBV12-4 and TRBJ1-2, with D possibly being TRBD1 (5 bases). The length of the CDR3 is 13 residues. The CDR3 sequence: CASSRTPNFGYTF. CDR3 DNA: TGTGCCAGCAGTCGGACACCTAACTTTGGCTACACCTTC.

This clone was counted once. The chain employs TRBV28 and TRBJ1-5; a possible D gene is TRBD1 (5 bases). The germline V and J ends were trimmed by 7 bases and 4 bases, with 14 bases remaining between them. Per germline, CDR1 MDHEN and CDR2 SYDVKM. The CDR3 sequence is 14 residues long. CDR3: CASNLGPKNQPQHF. The CDR3 DNA follows: TGTGCCAGCAACCTGGGGCCAAAAAATCAGCCCCAGCATTTT. The whole variable domain, filled in from reference TRBV28 and TRBJ1-5, reads DVKVTQSSRYLVKRTGEKVFLECVQDMDHENMFWYRQDPGLGLRLIYFSYDVKMKEKGDIPEGYSVSREKKERFSLILESASTNQTSMYLCASNLGPKNQPQHFGDGTRLSIL.

This clone was seen just once. The chain recombines TRBV5-1 with TRBJ1-6, with D possibly matching TRBD1 (5 bases). Per the germline V gene, CDR1 is SGHRS and CDR2 is YFSETQ. Trimming stripped 1 base from V and 7 bases from J, with 15 bases between. There are 16 residues in the CDR3. Here the CDR3 reads CASSLTDSPGNSPLHF. In DNA, the CDR3 is TGCGCCAGCAGCTTGACTGACAGTCCAGGGAATTCACCCCTCCACTTT.

V is TRBV28 and J is TRBJ2-7, with a tentative D call TRBD1 (5 bases). CDR1 is MDHEN, CDR2 SYDVKM, per germline. This CDR3 spans 13 amino acids. Trimming took 6 bases from V and 7 from J, leaving 16 bases between them. In DNA form, the CDR3 reads TGTGCCAGCAGCACACCCCAGGGTGGGGAGCAGTACTTC. Translated: CASSTPQGGEQYF.

This clone came up once. The chain employs TRBV15 and TRBJ2-1; D is possibly TRBD2 (5 bases). The V gene lost 5 bases and the J gene lost 9 bases, with 8 bases spanning the gap. Germline lookup yields CDR1 LNHNV and CDR2 YYDKDF (reference sequence). The CDR3 has 11 amino acids. The CDR3 DNA reads as TGTGCCACCAGCGACGGACTTGAGCAGTTCTTC. Its translation is CATSDGLEQFF.

V gene TRBV13 combines with J gene TRBJ2-1; 9 bases align to TRBD2. V was pared by 3 bases and J by 5 bases, with 20 bases of the junction left unmatched. This CDR3 comprises 20 residues. CDR1 PRHDT and CDR2 FYEKMQ come from the germline V gene (reference sequence). This chain's CDR3 is CASSFILVASGEGVNNEQFF. The CDR3 DNA sequence: TGTGCCAGCAGCTTCATTTTGGTGGCTAGCGGGGAGGGGGTTAACAATGAGCAGTTCTTC. Full variable domain (remainder filled in from reference TRBV13 and TRBJ2-1): AAGVIQSPRHLIKEKRETATLKCYPIPRHDTVYWYQQGPGQDPQFLISFYEKMQSDKGSIPDRFSAQQFSDYHSELNMSSLELGDSALYFCASSFILVASGEGVNNEQFFGPGTRLTVL.

This chain connects TRBV24-1 to TRBJ2-1; TRBD1 matches 9 bases. V lost 6 bases, J lost 4 bases, and 6 bases stayed unmatched. Per the germline V gene, CDR1 is KGHDR and CDR2 is SFDVKD. The CDR3 has 15 amino acids. The CDR3 region has the DNA TGTGCCACCAGTACTTACGGGACAGGGTACAATGAGCAGTTCTTC. Amino acids: CATSTYGTGYNEQFF.

This clone appeared a few times. This chain connects TRBV6-5 to TRBJ1-6; D might be TRBD1 (5 bases). Trimming shortened V by 2 bases and J by 6 bases, and 11 bases separated the two germline ends. CDR3 size: 15 residues. Germline-derived CDR1 and CDR2 are MNHEY and SVGAGI. The CDR3 nucleotides read TGTGCCAGCAGTTACGGGGGGAGCCTTAATTCACCCCTCCACTTT. Its protein is CASSYGGSLNSPLHF.

This clone has more than one count but fewer than ten. V gene TRBV3-1 (or the pseudogene TRBV3-2) combines with J gene TRBJ2-3; TRBD2 might be the D (5 bases). The CDR3 has 14 residues. CDR1 and CDR2 from the germline V gene are LGHDT and YNNKEL (reference sequence). The V and J ends lost 2 bases and 8 bases respectively, with 14 bases between them. This CDR3 is CASSQSGGGVTQYF. DNA for the CDR3: TGTGCCAGCAGCCAATCCGGAGGAGGAGTTACGCAGTATTTT.

The chain couples TRBV5-4 to TRBJ2-6; possibly TRBD2 for D (7 bases). Trimming took 5 bases from V and 11 from J, leaving 14 bases between them. There are 13 residues in the CDR3. CDR1 is SGHNT and CDR2 is YYREEE in the germline V gene (reference sequence). Here the CDR3 DNA reads TGTGCCAGCAGAGGGGGGGGCACTGACGTCCTGACTTTC. It is translated as CASRGGGTDVLTF.

The genes are TRBV6-5 and TRBJ1-6, with TRBD1 identical over 8 bases. The V gene's germline CDR1 is MNHEY and CDR2 SVGAGI. The CDR3 has 15 amino acids. After removal of 6 bases from V and 8 bases from J, the junction contained 9 bases not matched to a gene. The DNA for the CDR3 is TGTGCCAGCAGCCAGTCCGGGACAGGTGATTCACCCCTCCACTTT. It translates to CASSQSGTGDSPLHF.

The V call is TRBV28, the J call TRBJ2-1; 9 bases agree with TRBD1. The CDR3 extends over 15 amino acids. Germline lookup yields CDR1 MDHEN and CDR2 SYDVKM. After removal of 6 bases from V and 9 bases from J, the junction contained 12 bases not matched to a gene. This CDR3 is CASSGLGQGRSEQFF. CDR3 sequence (DNA): TGTGCCAGCAGCGGCTTGGGACAGGGACGGTCTGAGCAGTTCTTC. The variable domain in full, completed from reference TRBV28 and TRBJ2-1, reads DVKVTQSSRYLVKRTGEKVFLECVQDMDHENMFWYRQDPGLGLRLIYFSYDVKMKEKGDIPEGYSVSREKKERFSLILESASTNQTSMYLCASSGLGQGRSEQFFGPGTRLTVL.

J is TRBJ2-1 and V is TRBV19; D may be TRBD1 (6 bases). The CDR3 runs 14 residues. Deletions cut 3 bases from V and 4 bases from J, with 10 bases between. Germline V CDR1 and CDR2: LNHDA, SQIVND (reference sequence). CDR3 nucleotide sequence: TGTGCCAGTAGTATGGGGACACTGTACAATGAGCAGTTCTTC. Encoded protein: CASSMGTLYNEQFF.

V is TRBV10-2 and J is TRBJ2-1, with 10 bases that match TRBD2. Trimming cost V 5 bases and J 6 bases; bases outside gene matches: 7. The CDR3 has 15 amino acids. Per germline, CDR1 WSHSY and CDR2 SAAADI. CDR3 nucleotides: TGCGCCAGCAGTAGATCTAGCGGGAGTGGCAATGAGCAGTTCTTC. This translates into CASSRSSGSGNEQFF.

The chain uses TRBV19 and TRBJ1-5; perhaps TRBD1 as D (6 bases). V dropped 6 bases and J dropped 2 bases, with 11 bases sitting between them. CDR1 LNHDA and CDR2 SQIVND come from the germline V gene (reference sequence). The CDR3 runs to 14 residues. CDR3 region: CASRRTVGNQPQHF. The CDR3 DNA reads as TGTGCCAGTAGGCGGACAGTCGGCAATCAGCCCCAGCATTTT.

This clone was picked up one time. The chain combines TRBV25-1 with TRBJ1-2; the match to TRBD1 covers 7 bases. V dropped 1 base and J dropped 7; count of bases not matched to a gene: 3. Germline lookup yields CDR1 MGHDK and CDR2 SYGVNS. The CDR3 runs to 13 residues. CDR3 loop: CASSESHRGGYTF. The CDR3, as DNA: TGTGCCAGCAGTGAATCCCACAGGGGTGGCTACACCTTC.

The chain joins TRBV30 to TRBJ1-1; D gene uncertain. The CDR3 has 12 amino acids. Germline V lookup: CDR1 GTSNPN, CDR2 SVGIG (reference sequence). V lost 3 bases to trimming and J lost 3 bases, with 8 bases between them. CDR3 in amino acids: CAWRLFYTEAFF. The CDR3 nucleotides are TGTGCCTGGAGACTCTTTTACACTGAAGCTTTCTTT.

The chain employs TRBV25-1 and TRBJ2-3; 7 bases line up with TRBD1. Per germline, CDR1 MGHDK and CDR2 SYGVNS. The CDR3 runs 16 residues. With V trimmed by 0 bases and J by 0 bases, 3 bases remained unmatched. In DNA form, the CDR3 reads TGTGCCAGCAGTGAATACGGGACAGCTAGCACAGATACGCAGTATTTT. Residues: CASSEYGTASTDTQYF.

This clone was detected only once. The chain carries TRBV7-8 and TRBJ2-1, with TRBD2 matching 13 bases. CDR1 and CDR2 from the germline V gene are SGHVS and FQNEAQ. The CDR3 is 18 amino acids. V dropped 5 bases and J dropped 0; count of bases not matched to a gene: 7. The DNA of the CDR3 is TGTGCCAGCAGCACGAGGACTAGCGGGGGAAGCTCCTACAATGAGCAGTTCTTC. Protein sequence: CASSTRTSGGSSYNEQFF. The complete variable domain, with remaining parts taken from reference TRBV7-8 and TRBJ2-1, reads GAGVSQSPRYKVAKRGQDVALRCDPISGHVSLFWYQQALGQGPEFLTYFQNEAQLDKSGLPSDRFFAERPEGSVSTLKIQRTQQEDSAVYLCASSTRTSGGSSYNEQFFGPGTRLTVL.

The genes are TRBV2 and TRBJ1-5, with D possibly TRBD1 on 5 matching bases. This CDR3 is built from 15 residues. Germline CDR1 is SNHLY and CDR2 is FYNNEI. The V gene lost 4 bases and the J gene lost 1 base, with 11 bases spanning the gap. In nucleotides, the CDR3 is TGTGCCAGCAGTGTCGGGGGAATAAGCAATCAGCCCCAGCATTTT. Amino acids: CASSVGGISNQPQHF.